This passage covers 5 T cell receptor beta chains from one sample sequenced in a study of T cell repertoires in cytomegalovirus infection. These receptors lack a known antigen. Each CDR3 protein is one row after TCRdb ran MiXCR on the reads. The sample has around 900,000 distinct CDR3 sequences; around 32% are singletons. The specimen was cultured CD8+ T cells from PBMCs, collected from culture after CMV antigen stimulation. The receptor source for this set is a human donor in good health (CMV status not recorded). Some clones in this sample may be carry-over from other donors' samples.

The chain combines TRBV5-1 with TRBJ2-1; the match to TRBD2 covers 9 bases. V was pared by 1 base and J by 8 bases, with 7 bases of the junction left unmatched. The CDR3 spans 15 residues. Germline assignment: CDR1 SGHRS and CDR2 YFSETQ. Here the CDR3 reads CASSLNLAGQHEQFF. In DNA, the CDR3 is TGCGCCAGCAGCTTGAATCTAGCGGGGCAACATGAGCAGTTCTTC.

The V gene is TRBV7-4, the J gene TRBJ2-7; 9 positions match TRBD1. The V segment lost 5 bases and the J segment 5 bases; nucleotides outside the gene matches: 13. There are 16 residues in the CDR3. Germline lookup yields CDR1 SGHVT and CDR2 SQSDAQ. The CDR3 sequence is CASSPPGGQGRHEQYF. For the CDR3, the DNA is TGTGCCAGCAGCCCACCGGGAGGACAGGGGCGGCACGAGCAGTACTTC.

The rearrangement joins TRBV20-1 to TRBJ2-5; D is unclear. Trimming cost V 1 base and J 3 bases, with 12 bases left between them. This CDR3 spans 14 amino acids. Germline values: CDR1 DFQATT, CDR2 SNEGSKA (reference sequence). The CDR3 nucleotides are TGCAGTGCTAGAGTCCGGACGGCAGAAGAGACCCAGTACTTC. It is translated as CSARVRTAEETQYF.

This clonotype was detected a few times. The chain employs TRBV6-1 and TRBJ2-2; the D is unclear. Looked up from germline, CDR1 is MNHNS and CDR2 is SASEGT. This CDR3 region has 10 residues. Trimming took off 11 bases at V and 1 base at J, with 2 bases between the two ends. CDR3 DNA sequence: TGTGCCCTGAACACCGGGGAGCTGTTTTTT. Translated: CALNTGELFF.

This clonotype was seen many times. This rearrangement joins TRBV7-9 to TRBJ1-2; D not certain. Germline lookup yields CDR1 SEHNR and CDR2 FQNEAQ (reference sequence). With 2 bases removed from V and 6 bases from J, the gap between germline ends came to 13 bases. The CDR3 length is 14 residues. The CDR3 is CASSLSWGGNGYTF. CDR3 nucleotide sequence: TGTGCCAGCAGCTTATCGTGGGGTGGGAATGGCTACACCTTC. Based on the CDR3 plus reference TRBV7-9 and TRBJ1-2, the full variable domain is DTGVSQNPRHKITKRGQNVTFRCDPISEHNRLYWYRQTLGQGPEFLTYFQNEAQLEKSRLLSDRFSAERPKGSFSTLEIQRTEQGDSAMYLCASSLSWGGNGYTFGSGTRLTVV.